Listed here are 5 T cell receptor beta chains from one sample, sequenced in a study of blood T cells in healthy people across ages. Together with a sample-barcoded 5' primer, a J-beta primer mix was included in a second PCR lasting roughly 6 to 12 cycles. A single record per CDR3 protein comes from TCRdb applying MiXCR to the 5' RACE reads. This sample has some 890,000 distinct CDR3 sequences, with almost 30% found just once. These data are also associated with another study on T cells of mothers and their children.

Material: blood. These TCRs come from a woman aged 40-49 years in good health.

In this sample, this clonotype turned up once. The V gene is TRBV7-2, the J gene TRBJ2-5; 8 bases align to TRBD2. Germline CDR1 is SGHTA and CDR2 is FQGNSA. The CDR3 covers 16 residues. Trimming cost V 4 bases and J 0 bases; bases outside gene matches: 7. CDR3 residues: CASSSPPGGYQETQYF. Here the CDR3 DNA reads TGTGCCAGCAGCTCCCCCCCGGGGGGGTACCAAGAGACCCAGTACTTC.

The CDR3: CSARNTNRGEAFF. Here the CDR3 DNA reads TGCAGTGCTAGGAATACCAACAGGGGTGAAGCTTTCTTT. The gene calls are TRBV20-1 and TRBJ1-1; TRBD1 matches at 7 bases. The CDR3 runs 13 residues. V shed 3 bases and J 7 bases; nucleotides not matched to a gene: 8. Germline V lookup: CDR1 DFQATT, CDR2 SNEGSKA (reference sequence).

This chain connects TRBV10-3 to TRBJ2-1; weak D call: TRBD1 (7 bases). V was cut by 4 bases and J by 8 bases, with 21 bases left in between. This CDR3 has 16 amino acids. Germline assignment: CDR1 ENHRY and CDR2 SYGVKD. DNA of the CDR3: TGTGCCATCAGTGTCCAGGGGGGAATACAGCGGGATGAGCAGTTCTTC. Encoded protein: CAISVQGGIQRDEQFF.

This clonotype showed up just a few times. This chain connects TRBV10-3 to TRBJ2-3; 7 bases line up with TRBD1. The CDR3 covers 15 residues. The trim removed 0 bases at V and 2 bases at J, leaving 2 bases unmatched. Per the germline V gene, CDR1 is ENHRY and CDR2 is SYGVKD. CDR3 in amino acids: CAISESDRNTDTQYF. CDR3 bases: TGTGCCATCAGTGAGTCGGACAGGAACACAGATACGCAGTATTTT.

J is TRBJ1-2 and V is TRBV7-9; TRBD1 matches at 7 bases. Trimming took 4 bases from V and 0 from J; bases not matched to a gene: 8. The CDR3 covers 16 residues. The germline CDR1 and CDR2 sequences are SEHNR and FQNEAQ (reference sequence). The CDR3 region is CASSSHRDSANYGYTF. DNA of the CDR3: TGTGCCAGCAGCTCACACCGGGACAGCGCTAACTATGGCTACACCTTC.